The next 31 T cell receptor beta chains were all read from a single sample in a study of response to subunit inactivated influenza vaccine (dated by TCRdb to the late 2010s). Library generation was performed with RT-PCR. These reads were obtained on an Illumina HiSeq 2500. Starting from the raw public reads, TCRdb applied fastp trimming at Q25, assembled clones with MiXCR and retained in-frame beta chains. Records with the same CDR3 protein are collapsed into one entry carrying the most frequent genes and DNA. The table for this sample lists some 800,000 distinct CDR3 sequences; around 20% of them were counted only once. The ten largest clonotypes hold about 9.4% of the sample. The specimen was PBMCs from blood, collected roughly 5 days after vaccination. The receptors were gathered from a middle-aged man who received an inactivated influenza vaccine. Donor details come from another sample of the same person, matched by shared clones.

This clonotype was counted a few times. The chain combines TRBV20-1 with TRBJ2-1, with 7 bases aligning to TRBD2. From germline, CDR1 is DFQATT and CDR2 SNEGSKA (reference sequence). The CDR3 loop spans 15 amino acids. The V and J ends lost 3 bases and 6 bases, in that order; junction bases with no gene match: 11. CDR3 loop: CSARKPAGPLNEQFF. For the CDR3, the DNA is TGCAGTGCTAGGAAGCCAGCGGGACCACTCAATGAGCAGTTCTTC.

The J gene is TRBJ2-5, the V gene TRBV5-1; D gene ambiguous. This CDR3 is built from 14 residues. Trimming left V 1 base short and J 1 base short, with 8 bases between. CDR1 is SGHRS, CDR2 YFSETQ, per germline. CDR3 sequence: CASSLLGFQETQYF. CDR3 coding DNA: TGCGCCAGCAGCTTGCTTGGCTTCCAAGAGACCCAGTACTTC.

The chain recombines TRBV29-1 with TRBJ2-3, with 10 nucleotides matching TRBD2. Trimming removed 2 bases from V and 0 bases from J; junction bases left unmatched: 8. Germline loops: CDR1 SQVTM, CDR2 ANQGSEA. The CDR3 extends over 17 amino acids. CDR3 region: CSVELAGDVTSTDTQYF. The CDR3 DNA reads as TGCAGCGTTGAACTAGCGGGGGATGTAACAAGCACAGATACGCAGTATTTT.

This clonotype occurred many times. The CDR3 nucleotides read TGTGCCAGCGGCAAGGACAAGGACCTCCGGAACGAGCAGTACTTC. Protein: CASGKDKDLRNEQYF. The gene calls are TRBV12-3 or TRBV12-4 and TRBJ2-7, with D perhaps TRBD1 (5 bases). The CDR3 has 15 residues. Trimming removed 8 bases from V and 5 bases from J, with 22 bases in between.

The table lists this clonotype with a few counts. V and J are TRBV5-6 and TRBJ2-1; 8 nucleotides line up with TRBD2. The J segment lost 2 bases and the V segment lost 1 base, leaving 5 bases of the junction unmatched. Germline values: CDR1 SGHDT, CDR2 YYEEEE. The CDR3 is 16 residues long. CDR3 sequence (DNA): TGTGCCAGCAGCTTGTTCGCTAGCGGGCCCTACAATGAGCAGTTCTTC. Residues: CASSLFASGPYNEQFF.

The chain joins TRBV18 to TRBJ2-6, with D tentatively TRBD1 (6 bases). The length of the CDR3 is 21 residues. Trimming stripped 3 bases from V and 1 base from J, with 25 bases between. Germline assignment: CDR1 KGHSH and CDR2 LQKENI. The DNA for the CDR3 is TGTGCCAGCTCACCCCCCCAGGGGTTCAGTACCACTCGTTCTGGGGCCAACGTCCTGACTTTC. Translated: CASSPPQGFSTTRSGANVLTF.

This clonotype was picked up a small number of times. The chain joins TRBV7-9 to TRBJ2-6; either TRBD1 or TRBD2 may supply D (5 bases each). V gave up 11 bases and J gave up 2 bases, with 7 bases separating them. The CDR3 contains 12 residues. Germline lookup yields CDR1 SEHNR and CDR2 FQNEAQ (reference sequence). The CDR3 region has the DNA TGTGCCGTGGGGGCTGGGGCCAACGTCCTGACTTTC. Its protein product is CAVGAGANVLTF.

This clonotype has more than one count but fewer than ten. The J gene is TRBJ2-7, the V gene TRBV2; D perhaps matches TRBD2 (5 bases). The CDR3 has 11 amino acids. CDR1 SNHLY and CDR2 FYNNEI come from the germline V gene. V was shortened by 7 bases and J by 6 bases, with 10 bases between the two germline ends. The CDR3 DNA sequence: TGTGCCAGCACCGTGGCGGGCGAGCAGTACTTC. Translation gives CASTVAGEQYF.

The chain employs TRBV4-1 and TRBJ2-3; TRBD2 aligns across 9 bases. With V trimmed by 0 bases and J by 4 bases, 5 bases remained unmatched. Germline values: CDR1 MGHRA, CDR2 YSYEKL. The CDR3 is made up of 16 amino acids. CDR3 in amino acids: CASSQEGGLASDTQYF. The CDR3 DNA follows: TGCGCCAGCAGCCAAGAAGGGGGACTAGCATCAGATACGCAGTATTTT.

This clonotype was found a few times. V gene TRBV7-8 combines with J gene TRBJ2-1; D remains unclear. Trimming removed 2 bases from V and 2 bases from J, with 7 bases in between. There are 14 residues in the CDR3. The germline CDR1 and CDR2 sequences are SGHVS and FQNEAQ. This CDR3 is CASSLLGPYNEQFF. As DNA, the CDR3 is TGTGCCAGCAGCTTACTGGGCCCCTACAATGAGCAGTTCTTC.

The CDR3 region is CASSLISGGYDGYTF. The DNA of the CDR3 is TGTGCCAGCAGTTTAATCTCCGGGGGGTATGATGGCTACACCTTC. The V gene is TRBV28, the J gene TRBJ1-2; tentative D call: TRBD1 (5 bases). The length of the CDR3 is 15 residues. Germline V lookup: CDR1 MDHEN, CDR2 SYDVKM. Deletions cut 2 bases from V and 6 bases from J, with 16 bases between.

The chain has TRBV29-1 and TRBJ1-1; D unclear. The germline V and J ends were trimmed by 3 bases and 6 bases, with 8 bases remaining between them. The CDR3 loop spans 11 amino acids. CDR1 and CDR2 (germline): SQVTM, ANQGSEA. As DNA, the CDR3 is TGCAGCGTTGAGAAGGTTCCTGAAGCTTTCTTT. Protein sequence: CSVEKVPEAFF.

The CDR3 loop reads CASSQTSGGTYNEQFF. CDR3 coding DNA: TGCGCCAGCAGCCAAACTAGCGGGGGAACCTACAATGAGCAGTTCTTC. The chain uses TRBV4-3 and TRBJ2-1; TRBD2 agrees at 11 bases. Trimming removed 2 bases from V and 2 bases from J; junction bases left unmatched: 2. Looked up from germline, CDR1 is LGHNA and CDR2 is YSLEER. CDR3 length: 16 residues.

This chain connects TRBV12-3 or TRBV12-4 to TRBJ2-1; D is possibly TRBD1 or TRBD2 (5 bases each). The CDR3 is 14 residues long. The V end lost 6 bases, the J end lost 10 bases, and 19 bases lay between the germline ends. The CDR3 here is CASSDRDRWAEQFF. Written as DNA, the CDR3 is TGTGCCAGCAGCGATCGGGACCGGTGGGCAGAGCAGTTCTTC.

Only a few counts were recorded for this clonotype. The CDR3 loop is CASSPAFRGGTDTQYF. As DNA, the CDR3 is TGTGCCAGCAGCCCCGCTTTTCGGGGGGGCACAGATACGCAGTATTTT. The gene calls are TRBV7-2 and TRBJ2-3; TRBD2 matches 7 bases. CDR3 size: 16 residues. The V and J ends lost 5 bases and 1 base, in that order; junction bases with no gene match: 9. Germline lookup yields CDR1 SGHTA and CDR2 FQGNSA.

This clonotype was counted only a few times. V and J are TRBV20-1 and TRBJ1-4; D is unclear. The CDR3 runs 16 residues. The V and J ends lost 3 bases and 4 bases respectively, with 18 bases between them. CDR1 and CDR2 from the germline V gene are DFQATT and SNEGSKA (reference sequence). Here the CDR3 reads CSARPRFGELNEKLFF. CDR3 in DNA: TGCAGTGCTAGGCCGCGGTTTGGGGAACTTAATGAAAAACTGTTTTTT.

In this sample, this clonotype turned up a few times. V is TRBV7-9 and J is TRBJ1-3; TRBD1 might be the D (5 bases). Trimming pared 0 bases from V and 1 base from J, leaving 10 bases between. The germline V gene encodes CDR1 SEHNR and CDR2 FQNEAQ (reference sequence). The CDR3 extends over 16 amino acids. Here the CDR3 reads CASSLASGISGNTIYF. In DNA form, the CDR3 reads TGTGCCAGCAGCTTAGCATCAGGGATTTCTGGAAACACCATATATTTT.

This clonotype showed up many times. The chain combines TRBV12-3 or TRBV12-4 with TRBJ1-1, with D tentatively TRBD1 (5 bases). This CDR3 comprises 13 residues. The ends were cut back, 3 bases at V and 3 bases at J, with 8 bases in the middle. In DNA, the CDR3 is TGTGCCAGCAGTTTCGGGGGTCACACTGAAGCTTTCTTT. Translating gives CASSFGGHTEAFF.

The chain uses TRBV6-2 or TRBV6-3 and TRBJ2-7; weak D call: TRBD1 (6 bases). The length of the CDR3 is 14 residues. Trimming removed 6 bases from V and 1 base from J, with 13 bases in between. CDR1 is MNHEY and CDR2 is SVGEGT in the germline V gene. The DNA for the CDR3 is TGTGCCAGCAGGCTTAGAGGACAGTCCTACGAGCAGTACTTC. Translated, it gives CASRLRGQSYEQYF.

The CDR3 DNA sequence: TGTGCCAGCAGCTTAGCCGGCAGGGTGTGGACAGATACGCAGTATTTT. Protein product: CASSLAGRVWTDTQYF. The rearrangement links TRBV7-2 to TRBJ2-3; D is perhaps TRBD1 (5 bases). The germline V and J ends were trimmed by 0 bases and 3 bases, with 13 bases remaining between them. The length of the CDR3 is 16 residues. CDR1 and CDR2 (germline): SGHTA, FQGNSA.

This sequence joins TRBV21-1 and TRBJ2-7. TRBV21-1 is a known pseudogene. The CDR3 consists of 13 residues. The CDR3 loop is CASISVTQLEQYF. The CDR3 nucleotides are TGTGCCAGCATCTCAGTAACCCAGTTGGAGCAGTACTTC.

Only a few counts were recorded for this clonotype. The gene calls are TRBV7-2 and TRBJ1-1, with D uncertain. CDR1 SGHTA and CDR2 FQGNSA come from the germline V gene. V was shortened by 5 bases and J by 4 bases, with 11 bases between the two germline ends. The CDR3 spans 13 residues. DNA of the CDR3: TGTGCCAGCAGCCCAAAGGCGGCCACTGAAGCTTTCTTT. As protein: CASSPKAATEAFF.

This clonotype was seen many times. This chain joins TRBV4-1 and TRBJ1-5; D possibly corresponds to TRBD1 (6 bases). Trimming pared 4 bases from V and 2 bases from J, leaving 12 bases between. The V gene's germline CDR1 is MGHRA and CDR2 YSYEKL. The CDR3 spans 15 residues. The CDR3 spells CASSLYREGNQPQHF. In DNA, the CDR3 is TGCGCCAGCAGCCTTTACAGGGAGGGCAATCAGCCCCAGCATTTT.

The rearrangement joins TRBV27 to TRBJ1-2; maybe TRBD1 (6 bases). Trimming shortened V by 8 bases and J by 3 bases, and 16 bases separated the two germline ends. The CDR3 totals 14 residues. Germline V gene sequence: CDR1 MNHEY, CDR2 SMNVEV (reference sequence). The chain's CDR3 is CASSPRGGHYGYTF. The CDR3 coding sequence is TGTGCCAGCTCCCCTCGGGGGGGCCACTATGGCTACACCTTC.

CDR3 DNA sequence: TGTGCCACCTCTGCAGAGGGGGCCACAGATACGCAGTATTTT. Translating gives CATSAEGATDTQYF. The chain joins TRBV15 to TRBJ2-3, with 7 nucleotides matching TRBD1. The V segment lost 8 bases and the J segment 2 bases; nucleotides outside the gene matches: 7. This CDR3 contains 14 residues. From germline, CDR1 is LNHNV and CDR2 YYDKDF (reference sequence).

The CDR3 bases are TGTGCCAGCAGTTTATTCGGCGGGGGGGCTTACGAGCAGTACTTC. Its translation: CASSLFGGGAYEQYF. V and J are TRBV12-3 or TRBV12-4 and TRBJ2-7, with 9 bases identical to TRBD2. The CDR3 loop spans 15 amino acids. V shed 2 bases and J 4 bases; nucleotides not matched to a gene: 6.

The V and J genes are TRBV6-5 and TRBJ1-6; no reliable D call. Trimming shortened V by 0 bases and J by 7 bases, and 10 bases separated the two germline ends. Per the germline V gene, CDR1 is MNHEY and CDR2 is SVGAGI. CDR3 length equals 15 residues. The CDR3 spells CASSYSPPSNSPLHF. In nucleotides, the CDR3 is TGTGCCAGCAGTTACTCGCCGCCAAGCAATTCACCCCTCCACTTT.

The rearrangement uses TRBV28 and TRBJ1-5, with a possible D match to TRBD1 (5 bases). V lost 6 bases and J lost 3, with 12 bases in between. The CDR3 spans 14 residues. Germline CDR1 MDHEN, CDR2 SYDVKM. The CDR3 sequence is CASRQTALNQPQHF. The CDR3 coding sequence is TGTGCCAGCAGACAGACAGCGCTCAATCAGCCCCAGCATTTT.

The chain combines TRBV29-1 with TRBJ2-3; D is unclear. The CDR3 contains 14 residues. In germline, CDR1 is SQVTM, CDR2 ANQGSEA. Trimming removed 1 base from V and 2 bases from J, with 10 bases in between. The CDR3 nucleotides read TGCAGCGTTGAAGCACCCCCCTACACAGATACGCAGTATTTT. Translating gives CSVEAPPYTDTQYF.

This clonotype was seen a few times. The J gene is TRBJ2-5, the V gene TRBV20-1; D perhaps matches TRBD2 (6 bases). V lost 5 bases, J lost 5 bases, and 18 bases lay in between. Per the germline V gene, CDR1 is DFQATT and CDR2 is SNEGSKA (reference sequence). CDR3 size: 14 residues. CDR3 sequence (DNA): TGCAGTGCTCGTCCCGGGACTTTTTCGGAGACCCAGTACTTC. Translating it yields CSARPGTFSETQYF.

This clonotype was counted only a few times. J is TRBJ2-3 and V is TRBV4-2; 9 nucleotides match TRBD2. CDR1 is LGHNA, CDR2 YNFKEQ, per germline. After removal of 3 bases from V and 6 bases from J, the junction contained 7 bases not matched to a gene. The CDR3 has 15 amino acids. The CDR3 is CASSHSGGLGDTQYF. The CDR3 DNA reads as TGTGCCAGCAGCCATAGCGGGGGCCTGGGGGATACGCAGTATTTT.